This paragraph reports one TCR beta chain. V was trimmed by 4 bases and J by 4 bases, leaving 16 bases between them. The germline V gene encodes CDR1 SGHVS and CDR2 FNYEAQ. The CDR3 loop spans 15 amino acids. The record originates from a study of blood T cell repertoires in COVID-19. Participants were aged roughly 18 to 90 years from 20 to 30 US areas. This table comes from immunoSEQ multiplex PCR, and its TCRdb copy is limited to in-frame clones, with some not included. The repertoire consists of 250,000 to 300,000 clones, with 80% to 90% occurring once and the leading ten covering less than 2.5%. This TCR was recovered from a woman aged 50 to 60 who had recovered from COVID-19. Material for sequencing was PBMCs or T cells enriched from blood (not recorded which). V gene TRBV7-6 combines with J gene TRBJ1-1; TRBD1 might be the D (5 bases). The DNA for the CDR3 is TGTGCCAGCAGCTCTCGCCAAGGGGAAAGCACTGAAGCTTTCTTT. Amino acid sequence: CASSSRQGESTEAFF.